By frequency, the clone carrying this TCR beta chain registers large (0.1 to 1%). CDR3 length: 14 residues. Germline V gene sequence: CDR1 KGHSH, CDR2 LQKENI. TRB was amplified from roughly 270 ng of peripheral blood genomic DNA per sample. These data belong to a study of T cell clusters in autoimmune cytopenias. Multiplex touch-down PCR amplified TRB using TRB-A and TRB-B pools in one tube. Each CDR3 protein gets one entry in TCRdb, which reprocessed the multiplex PCR reads and gives no DNA. This sample's table reports roughly 600 distinct CDR3 sequences. The same data also contributed to another study, on T cell repertoires in aging, cancer and after chemotherapy. That report notes: Donors were grouped into six age bands spanning 30 or younger through 70 or older. In healthy donors, age-related TCR diversity loss mainly reflected lost richness.

This chain joins TRBV18 and TRBJ1-2; TCRdb names TRBD1, which stays unverified in the absence of DNA. The source of this sequence is a human donor with an autoimmune cytopenia or autoimmune hepatitis (not recorded which). Sequencing was carried out using peripheral blood. The CDR3 loop is CASSPGTAEYGYTF.